One TCR beta chain is described in this entry. The antigen is undetermined. Per the germline V gene, CDR1 is SGDLS and CDR2 is YYNGEE. This CDR3 comprises 14 residues. J was trimmed by 5 bases and V by 5 bases; bases with no gene match: 9. Based on CD45RO/CCR7/CD25/CD127/CD95/CD27, CD4+ regulatory, stem cell-like memory, naive and central memory cells were sorted. The sample is drawn from a study of beta chain features in type 1 diabetes. The wider study: Sorted cells examined across all samples numbered approximately 100 million. Overall study results and limits: Patients and controls would share equally any PCR tilt toward shorter templates. Shorter TCRB CDR3s, moderately but significantly so, were found in Type 1 diabetes patients in all four CD4+ subsets.

As every portion of the isolated RNA was reverse transcribed, the sequencing read expressed TCRB transcripts. Data came from immunoSEQ multiplex PCR; TCRdb stores just in-frame clones and leaves some out. The sample records 150,000 to 180,000 clones, about 9.4% being singletons. This TCR derives from a man aged 25-45 years with type 1 diabetes. The sample consisted of central memory CD4+ T cells from blood. The chain is built from TRBV9 and TRBJ2-7, with 8 positions matching TRBD2. The CDR3 DNA is TGTGCCAGCAGTTCAAGCGGGAGTACCCACGAGCAGTACTTC. It specifies CASSSSGSTHEQYF.